What follows is one T cell receptor (beta chain) and its context. The data were obtained in a study of cytomegalovirus exposure and HLA in healthy donors. The primer mix had 60 Vbeta and 13 Jbeta primers. The protocol was immunoSEQ multiplex PCR, while the TCRdb copy is restricted to in-frame clones and leaves out a portion. The sample yields around 100,000 clones, about 75% seen once. The sequence derives from a man aged 60 to 69 in good health and CMV-seropositive. Source material: PBMCs.

CDR3 residues: CATRRPGDTQYF. CDR3 in DNA: TGTGCCACCCGTCGTCCCGGAGATACGCAGTATTTT. This chain links TRBV28 with TRBJ2-3, with D unclear. V lost 10 bases, J lost 5 bases, and 13 bases lay in between. This CDR3 comprises 12 residues. CDR1 and CDR2 (germline): MDHEN, SYDVKM.